This T cell receptor (beta chain) was recovered during a study of beta chain features in type 1 diabetes (dated by TCRdb to between 2018 and 2020). Broadly, across the study: Mean age, gender distribution, total cell number and subset yield were not different between patients and healthy donors. In the study, recently diagnosed type 1 diabetes patients and matched healthy donors were compared on the TCRB repertoires of their sorted circulating CD4+ T cell subsets. A total of roughly 110 million sorted cells were examined across all samples, and the number of cells per subset was strongly correlated with RNA yield. Regulatory and stem cell-like memory subsets were isolated from only 8 patients and roughly eight healthy donors, whereas naive and central memory subsets came from all 28 donors. Overall study outcomes, separate from this receptor: At VDJ recombination sites, patients with type 1 diabetes made fewer insertions and deleted more nucleotides, a pattern implying thymic rearrangement abnormalities. In all four CD4+ subsets, TCRB CDR3 length was moderately but significantly shorter in type 1 diabetes patients. Because cDNA rather than genomic DNA was sequenced, highly expressing activated cells could have been over-represented, although no difference in activation and CD3 levels was found between groups. Naive, central memory and regulatory TCRB repertoires appeared to be more alike among patients than among healthy donors. PCR may preferentially amplify shorter templates, but because patient and control samples were amplified and corrected together, any resulting skew would affect both groups equally. Because small numbers of individuals were included in the HLA sub-analyses, any influence of HLA type on TCRB rearrangement was left unresolved.

The High Capacity cDNA Reverse Transcription Kit was used to reverse transcribe all of the isolated RNA, meaning that expressed TCRB transcripts were what got sequenced. Deep immunoSEQ sequencing was applied to naive, central memory and regulatory T cell samples, giving an average of roughly 3.6 million total reads per sample. Sorted cells were lysed in RLT buffer and RNA was extracted with DNase-treated RNeasy Micro or Mini kits, depending on cell number. To prevent cross-contamination, each cell subset was processed individually, whereas patient and healthy donor samples were processed jointly. The immunoSEQ multiplex PCR was used to amplify TCRB sequences from cDNA, generating 87-bp fragments that spanned the CDR3 region. Amplicons were sequenced on the Illumina HiSeq platform. In the authors' own workflow: PCR bias was computationally corrected using synthetic template baselines, reads within Hamming distance 2 were collapsed, and singletons that could not be merged were discarded. Reads were aligned against IMGT so that V, D and J genes, CDR3 length and insertions or deletions at six rearrangement sites could be assigned. Within each subset, clonotype counts were normalized to sorted cell number, and only after that were true diversity and Gini coefficients computed with the tcR R package. Repertoire sharing was quantified using the overlap coefficient calculated on TCRB nucleotide sequences. Out-of-frame TCRB sequences from naive cells were analyzed to stand in for the pre-selection repertoire. TCRdb stores this immuneACCESS table with in-frame sequences only. Part of the clones is absent; in the studies checked, under half of the shortfall reflects unresolved V genes, and no reason is known for the rest. Clone size and the V and J calls come from that table; the DNA yielded D and trimming. Counted in this sample were about 660,000 clones; about 14% of them appeared once. Less than 0.04% of the sample goes to the ten largest clones.

Each donor gave one peripheral blood draw, averaging around 0.11 L, which was collected into heparinised tubes. A BD FACSAria II was used to sort naive, central memory, regulatory and stem cell-like memory CD4+ T cells with a panel that included CD45RO, CCR7, CD25, CD127, CD95 and CD27. Every sorted population had a purity above 95%. PBMCs were isolated immediately by Lymphoprep density gradient centrifugation and stained directly without culture. To minimize batch effects, samples were stained and sorted in pairs, one healthy donor with one patient per experiment. Sequences SGDLS (CDR1) and YYNGEE (CDR2) are obtained from the germline V gene. Inclusive of the bounding cysteine and phenylalanine, the CDR3 is 13 residues long. Only the CDR3 DNA stays, 39 bases, in frame from base 1. Cut back by 1 base and 3 bases, the V and J ends lie 5 bases apart. This clone was recorded a few times. Its antigen remains unidentified. Per-base quality was not reported, and no clone a single base away is much larger than it.

The chain is encoded by TRBV9 joined to TRBJ1-5, with the D gene call left open. The sequence was obtained from a man aged 18 to 29 with type 1 diabetes. Material: naive CD4+ T cells from blood. This specimen's cell subset or site label, interpreted: true naive CD4+ T cells. The DNA sequence follows: TGTGCCAGCAGCGTAAGCTTCAATCAGCCCCAGCATTTT. This encodes CASSVSFNQPQHF.